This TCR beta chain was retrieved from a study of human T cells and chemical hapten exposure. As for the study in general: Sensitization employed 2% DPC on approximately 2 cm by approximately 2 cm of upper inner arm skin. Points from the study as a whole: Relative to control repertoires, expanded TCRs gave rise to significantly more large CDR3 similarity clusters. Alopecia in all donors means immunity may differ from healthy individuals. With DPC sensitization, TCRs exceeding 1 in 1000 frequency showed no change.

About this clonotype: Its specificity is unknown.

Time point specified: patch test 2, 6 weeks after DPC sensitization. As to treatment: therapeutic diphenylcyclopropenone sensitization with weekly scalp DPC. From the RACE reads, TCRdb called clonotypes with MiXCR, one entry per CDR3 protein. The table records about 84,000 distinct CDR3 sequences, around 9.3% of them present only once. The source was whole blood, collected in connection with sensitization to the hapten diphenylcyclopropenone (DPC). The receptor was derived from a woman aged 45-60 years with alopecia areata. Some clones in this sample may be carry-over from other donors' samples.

CDR3 protein: CASSQDLGSTDTQYF. The CDR3 region has the DNA TGCGCCAGCAGCCAAGATCTCGGTAGCACAGATACGCAGTATTTT. The chain joins TRBV4-3 to TRBJ2-3, with no clear D. Germline CDR1 LGHNA, CDR2 YSLEER. The CDR3 runs 15 residues. V shed 0 bases and J shed 0 bases, with 7 bases lying between them.